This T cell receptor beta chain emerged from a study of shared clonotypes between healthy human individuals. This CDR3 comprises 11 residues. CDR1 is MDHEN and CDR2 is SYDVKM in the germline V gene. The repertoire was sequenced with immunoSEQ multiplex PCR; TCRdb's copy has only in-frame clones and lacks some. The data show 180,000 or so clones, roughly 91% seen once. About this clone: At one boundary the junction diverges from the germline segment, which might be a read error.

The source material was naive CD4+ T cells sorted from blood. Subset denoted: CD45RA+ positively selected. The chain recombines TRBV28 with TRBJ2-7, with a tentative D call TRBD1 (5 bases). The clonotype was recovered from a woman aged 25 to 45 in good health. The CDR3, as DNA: TGTGCCAGCAGTTCCCCTTCGACAGACGAGTTC. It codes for CASSSPSTDEF.